This T cell receptor beta chain comes out of a study of identical twins. TCRdb fed the 5' RACE reads into MiXCR, producing one record per CDR3 protein. Of under 350,000 distinct CDR3 sequences listed, just under 9.5% were seen once; the top ten hold roughly 6.4%. The CDR3 totals 14 residues. Trimming took 6 bases from V and 7 from J; bases not matched to a gene: 7. CDR1 and CDR2 (germline): MNHNS, SASEGT. The same sample was also studied in work on yellow fever vaccine responses in identical twins.

The receptor was isolated from a woman aged 18-30 years in good health. The source material was CD8+ T cells sorted from blood. The rearrangement joins TRBV6-1 to TRBJ2-1, with 9 bases aligning to TRBD1. CDR3 residues: CASRKQGAMNEQFF. The CDR3 DNA sequence: TGTGCCAGCAGAAAACAGGGGGCAATGAATGAGCAGTTCTTC.